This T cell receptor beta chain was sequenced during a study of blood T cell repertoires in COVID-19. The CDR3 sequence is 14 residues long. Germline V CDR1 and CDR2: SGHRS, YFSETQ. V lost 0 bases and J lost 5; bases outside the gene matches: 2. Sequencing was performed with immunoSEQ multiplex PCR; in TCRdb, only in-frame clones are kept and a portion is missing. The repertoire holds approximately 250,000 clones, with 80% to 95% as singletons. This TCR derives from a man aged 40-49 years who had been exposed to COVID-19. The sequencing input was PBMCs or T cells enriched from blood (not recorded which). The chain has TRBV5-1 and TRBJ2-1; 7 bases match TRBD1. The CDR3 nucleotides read TGCGCCAGCAGCTTGGCCGGGACAGACAATGAGCAGTTCTTC. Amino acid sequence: CASSLAGTDNEQFF.